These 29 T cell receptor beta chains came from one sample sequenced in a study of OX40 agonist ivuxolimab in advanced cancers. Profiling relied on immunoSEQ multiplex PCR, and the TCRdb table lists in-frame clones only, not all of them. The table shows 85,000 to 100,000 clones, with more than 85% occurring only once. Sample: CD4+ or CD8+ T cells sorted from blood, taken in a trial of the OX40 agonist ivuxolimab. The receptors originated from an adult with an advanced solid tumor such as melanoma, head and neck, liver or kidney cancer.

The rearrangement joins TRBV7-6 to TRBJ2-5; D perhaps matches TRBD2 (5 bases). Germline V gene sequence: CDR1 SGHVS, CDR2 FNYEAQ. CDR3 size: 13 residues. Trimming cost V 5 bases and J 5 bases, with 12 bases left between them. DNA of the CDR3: TGTGCCAGCAGCGGGAGTATCGGGGAGACCCAGTACTTC. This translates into CASSGSIGETQYF.

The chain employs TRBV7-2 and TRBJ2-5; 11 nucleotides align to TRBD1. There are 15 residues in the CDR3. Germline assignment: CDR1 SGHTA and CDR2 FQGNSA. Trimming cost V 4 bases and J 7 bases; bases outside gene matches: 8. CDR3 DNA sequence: TGTGCCAGCAGCTCGGACAGGGGGCGCGTCGGGACCCAGTACTTC. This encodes CASSSDRGRVGTQYF.

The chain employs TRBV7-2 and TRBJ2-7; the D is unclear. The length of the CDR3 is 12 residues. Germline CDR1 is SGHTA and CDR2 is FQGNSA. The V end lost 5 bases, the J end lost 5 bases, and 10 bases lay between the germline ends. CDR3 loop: CASSPTRNEQYF. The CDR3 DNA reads TGTGCCAGCAGCCCTACTCGGAACGAGCAGTACTTC. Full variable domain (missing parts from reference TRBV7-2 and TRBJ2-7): GAGVSQSPSNKVTEKGKDVELRCDPISGHTALYWYRQSLGQGLEFLIYFQGNSAPDKSGLPSDRFSAERTGGSVSTLTIQRTQQEDSAVYLCASSPTRNEQYFGPGTRLTVT.

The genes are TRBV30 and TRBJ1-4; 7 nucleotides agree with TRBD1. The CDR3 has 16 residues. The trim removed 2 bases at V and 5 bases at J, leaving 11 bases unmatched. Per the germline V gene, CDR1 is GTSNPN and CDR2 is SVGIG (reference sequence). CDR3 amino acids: CAWSPGQTNSNEKLFF. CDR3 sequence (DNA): TGTGCCTGGAGTCCGGGACAGACCAACTCCAATGAAAAACTGTTTTTT.

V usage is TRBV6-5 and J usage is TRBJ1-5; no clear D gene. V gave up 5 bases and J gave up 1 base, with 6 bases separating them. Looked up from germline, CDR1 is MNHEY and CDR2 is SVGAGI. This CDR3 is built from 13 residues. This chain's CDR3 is CASSQLSNQPQHF. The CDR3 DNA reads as TGTGCCAGCAGTCAACTCAGCAATCAGCCCCAGCATTTT.

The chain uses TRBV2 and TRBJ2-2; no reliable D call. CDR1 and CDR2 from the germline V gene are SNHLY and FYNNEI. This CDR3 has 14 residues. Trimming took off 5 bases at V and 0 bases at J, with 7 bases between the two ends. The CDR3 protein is CASSQRPNTGELFF. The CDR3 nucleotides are TGTGCCAGCAGTCAGAGACCGAACACCGGGGAGCTGTTTTTT.

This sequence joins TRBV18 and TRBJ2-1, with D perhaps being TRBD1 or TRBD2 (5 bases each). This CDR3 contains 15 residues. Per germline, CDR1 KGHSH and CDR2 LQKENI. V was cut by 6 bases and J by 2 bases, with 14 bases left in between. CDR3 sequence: CASSPPGRTYNEQFF. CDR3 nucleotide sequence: TGTGCCAGCTCGCCTCCGGGACGAACCTACAATGAGCAGTTCTTC.

CDR3 DNA: TGCGCCAGCAGCCAACTCGAGAGGGGGAACACTGAAGCTTTCTTT. This codes for CASSQLERGNTEAFF. The gene calls are TRBV4-1 and TRBJ1-1; D is possibly TRBD1 (5 bases). Germline V gene lookup returns CDR1 MGHRA and CDR2 YSYEKL. This CDR3 is built from 15 residues. With 2 bases removed from V and 1 base from J, the gap between germline ends came to 11 bases.

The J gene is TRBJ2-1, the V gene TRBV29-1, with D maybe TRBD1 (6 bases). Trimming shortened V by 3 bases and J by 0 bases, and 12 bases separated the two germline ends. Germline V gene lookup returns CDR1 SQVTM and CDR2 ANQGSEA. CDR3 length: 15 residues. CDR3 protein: CSVELQGRSYNEQFF. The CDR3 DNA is TGCAGCGTTGAGTTACAGGGACGCTCCTACAATGAGCAGTTCTTC.

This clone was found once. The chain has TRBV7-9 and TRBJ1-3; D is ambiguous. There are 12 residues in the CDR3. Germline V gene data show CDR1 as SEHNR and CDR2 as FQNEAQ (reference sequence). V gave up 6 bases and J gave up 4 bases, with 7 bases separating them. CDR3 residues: CASSQEGNTIYF. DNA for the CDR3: TGTGCCAGCAGTCAGGAGGGAAACACCATATATTTT.

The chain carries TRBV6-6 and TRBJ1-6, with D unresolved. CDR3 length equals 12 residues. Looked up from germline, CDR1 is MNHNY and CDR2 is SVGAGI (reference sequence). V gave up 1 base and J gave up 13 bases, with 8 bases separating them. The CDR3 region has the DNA TGTGCCAGCAGTTACTATGGTGACCCCCTCCACTTT. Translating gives CASSYYGDPLHF.

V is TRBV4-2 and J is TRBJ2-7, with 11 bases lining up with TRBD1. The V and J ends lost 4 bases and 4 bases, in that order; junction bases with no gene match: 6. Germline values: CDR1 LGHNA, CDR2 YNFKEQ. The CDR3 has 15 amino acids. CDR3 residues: CASSRQGQGAYEQYF. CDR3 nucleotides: TGTGCCAGCAGCCGACAAGGACAGGGGGCTTACGAGCAGTACTTC.

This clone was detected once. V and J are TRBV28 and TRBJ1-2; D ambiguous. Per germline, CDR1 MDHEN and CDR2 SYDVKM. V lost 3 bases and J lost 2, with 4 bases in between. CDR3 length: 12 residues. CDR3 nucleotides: TGTGCCAGCAGTTTGAGCAACTATGGCTACACCTTC. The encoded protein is CASSLSNYGYTF.

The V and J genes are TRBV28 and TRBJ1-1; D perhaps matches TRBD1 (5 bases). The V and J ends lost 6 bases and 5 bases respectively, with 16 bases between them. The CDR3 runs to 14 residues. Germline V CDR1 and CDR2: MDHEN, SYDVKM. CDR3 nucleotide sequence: TGTGCCAGCAGACCCCGGGAGGGGTGGACTGAAGCTTTCTTT. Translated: CASRPREGWTEAFF.

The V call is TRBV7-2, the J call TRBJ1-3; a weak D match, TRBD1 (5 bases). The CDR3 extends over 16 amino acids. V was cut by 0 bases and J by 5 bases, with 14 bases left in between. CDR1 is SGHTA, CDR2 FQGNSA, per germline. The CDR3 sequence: CASSLATDWGRNTIYF. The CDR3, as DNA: TGTGCCAGCAGCTTAGCGACGGACTGGGGCCGAAACACCATATATTTT.

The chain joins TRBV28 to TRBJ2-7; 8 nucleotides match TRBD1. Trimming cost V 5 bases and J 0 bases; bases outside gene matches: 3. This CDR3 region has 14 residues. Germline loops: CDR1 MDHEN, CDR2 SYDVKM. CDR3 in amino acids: CASSRDRISYEQYF. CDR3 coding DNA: TGTGCCAGCAGTCGGGACAGGATCTCCTACGAGCAGTACTTC.

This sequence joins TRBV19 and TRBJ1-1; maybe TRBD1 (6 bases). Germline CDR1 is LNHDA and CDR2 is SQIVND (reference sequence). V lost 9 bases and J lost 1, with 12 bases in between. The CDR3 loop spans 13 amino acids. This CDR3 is CASAQGWNTEAFF. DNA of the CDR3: TGTGCCAGCGCACAGGGATGGAACACTGAAGCTTTCTTT.

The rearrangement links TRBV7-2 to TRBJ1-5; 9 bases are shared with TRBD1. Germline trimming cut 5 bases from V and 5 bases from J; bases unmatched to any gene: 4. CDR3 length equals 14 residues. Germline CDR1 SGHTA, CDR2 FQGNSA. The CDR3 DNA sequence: TGTGCCAGCAGCGTGGGACAGGGCTATCAGCCCCAGCATTTT. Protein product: CASSVGQGYQPQHF. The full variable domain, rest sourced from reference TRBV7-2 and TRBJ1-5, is GAGVSQSPSNKVTEKGKDVELRCDPISGHTALYWYRQSLGQGLEFLIYFQGNSAPDKSGLPSDRFSAERTGGSVSTLTIQRTQQEDSAVYLCASSVGQGYQPQHFGDGTRLSIL.

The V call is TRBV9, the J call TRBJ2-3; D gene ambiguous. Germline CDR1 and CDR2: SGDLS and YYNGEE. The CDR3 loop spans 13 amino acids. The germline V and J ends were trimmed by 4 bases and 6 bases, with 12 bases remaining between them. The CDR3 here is CASSLYETDTQYF. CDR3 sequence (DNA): TGTGCCAGCAGCTTGTACGAGACCGATACGCAGTATTTT.

DNA of the CDR3: TGTGCCAGCAGCCCAACAGGGTTTTCTAATGAAGCTTTCTTT. Translating it yields CASSPTGFSNEAFF. The chain uses TRBV28 and TRBJ1-1, with D perhaps matching TRBD1 (6 bases). Germline V CDR1 and CDR2: MDHEN, SYDVKM. Trimming shortened V by 6 bases and J by 7 bases, and 18 bases separated the two germline ends. The CDR3 has 14 amino acids.

This chain's CDR3 is CASSLRPPYNEQFF. In DNA, the CDR3 is TGTGCCAGCAGCTTAAGGCCCCCCTACAATGAGCAGTTCTTC. The genes are TRBV7-3 and TRBJ2-1; D is undetermined. Trimming left V 1 base short and J 2 bases short, with 6 bases between. CDR1 is SGHTA, CDR2 FQGTGA, per germline. The CDR3 has 14 residues.

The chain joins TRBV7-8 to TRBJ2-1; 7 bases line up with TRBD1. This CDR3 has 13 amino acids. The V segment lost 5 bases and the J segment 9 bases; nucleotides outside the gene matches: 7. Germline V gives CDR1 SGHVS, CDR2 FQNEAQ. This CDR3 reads CASSKDRQGEQFF. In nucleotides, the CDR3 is TGTGCCAGCAGCAAGGACAGGCAGGGTGAGCAGTTCTTC.

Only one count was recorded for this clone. The CDR3 DNA reads TGTGCCAGCAGCTTAGCCCATGCCTACGAGCAGTACTTC. Translated: CASSLAHAYEQYF. The chain has TRBV7-2 and TRBJ2-7; D is ambiguous. The CDR3 has 13 amino acids. V gave up 0 bases and J gave up 2 bases, with 5 bases separating them. Per the germline V gene, CDR1 is SGHTA and CDR2 is FQGNSA. Variable domain in full (rest from reference TRBV7-2 and TRBJ2-7): GAGVSQSPSNKVTEKGKDVELRCDPISGHTALYWYRQSLGQGLEFLIYFQGNSAPDKSGLPSDRFSAERTGGSVSTLTIQRTQQEDSAVYLCASSLAHAYEQYFGPGTRLTVT.

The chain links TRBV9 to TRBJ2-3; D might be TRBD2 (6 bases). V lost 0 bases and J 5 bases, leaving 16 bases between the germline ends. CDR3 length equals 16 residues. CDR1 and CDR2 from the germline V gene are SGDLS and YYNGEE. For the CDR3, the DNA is TGTGCCAGCAGCGTAGCTACGGGTCAGGAGGGAGATACGCAGTATTTT. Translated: CASSVATGQEGDTQYF.

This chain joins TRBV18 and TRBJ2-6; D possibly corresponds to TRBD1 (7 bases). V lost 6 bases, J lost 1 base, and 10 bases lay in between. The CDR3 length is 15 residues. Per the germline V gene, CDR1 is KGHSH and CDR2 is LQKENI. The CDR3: CASSPGGSGANVLTF. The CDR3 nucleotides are TGTGCCAGCTCTCCAGGGGGGTCTGGGGCCAACGTCCTGACTTTC.

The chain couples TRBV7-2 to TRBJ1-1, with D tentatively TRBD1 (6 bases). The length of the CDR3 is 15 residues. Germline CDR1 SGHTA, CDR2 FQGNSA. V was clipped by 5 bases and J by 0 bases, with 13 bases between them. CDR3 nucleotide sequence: TGTGCCAGCAGCATCTGGGGGACACTGAACACTGAAGCTTTCTTT. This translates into CASSIWGTLNTEAFF.

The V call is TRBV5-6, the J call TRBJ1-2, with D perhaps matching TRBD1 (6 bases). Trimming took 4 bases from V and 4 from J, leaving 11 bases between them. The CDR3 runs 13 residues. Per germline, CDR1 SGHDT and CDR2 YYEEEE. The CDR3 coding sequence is TGTGCCAGCAGCCCAAGGACAGTCTATGGCTACACCTTC. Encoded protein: CASSPRTVYGYTF.

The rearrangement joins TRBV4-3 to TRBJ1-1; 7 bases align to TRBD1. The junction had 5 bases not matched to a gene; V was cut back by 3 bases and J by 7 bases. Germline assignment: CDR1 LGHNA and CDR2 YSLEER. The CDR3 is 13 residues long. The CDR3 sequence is CASSQIRGSEAFF. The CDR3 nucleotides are TGCGCCAGCAGCCAGATCAGGGGGAGTGAAGCTTTCTTT.

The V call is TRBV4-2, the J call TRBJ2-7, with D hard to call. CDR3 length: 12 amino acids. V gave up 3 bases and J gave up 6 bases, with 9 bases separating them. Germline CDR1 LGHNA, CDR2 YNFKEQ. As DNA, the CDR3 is TGTGCCAGCAGCCACCCCGTAGGCGAGCAGTACTTC. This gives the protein CASSHPVGEQYF.